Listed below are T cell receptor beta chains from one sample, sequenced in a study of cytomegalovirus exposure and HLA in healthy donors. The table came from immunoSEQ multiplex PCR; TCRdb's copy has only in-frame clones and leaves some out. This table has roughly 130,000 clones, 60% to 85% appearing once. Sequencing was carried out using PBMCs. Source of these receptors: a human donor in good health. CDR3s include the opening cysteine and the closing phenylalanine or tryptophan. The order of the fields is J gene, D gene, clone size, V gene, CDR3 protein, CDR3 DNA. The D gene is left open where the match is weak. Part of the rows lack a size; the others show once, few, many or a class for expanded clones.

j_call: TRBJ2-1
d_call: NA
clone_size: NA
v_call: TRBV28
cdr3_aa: CASSFSFLVLANEQFF
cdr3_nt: TGTGCCAGCAGTTTTTCGTTCCTGGTGCTGGCCAATGAGCAGTTCTTC

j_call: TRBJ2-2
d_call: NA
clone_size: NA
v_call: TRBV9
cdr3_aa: CASSVGRGAFGELFF
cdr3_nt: TGTGCCAGCAGCGTAGGTCGGGGGGCCTTCGGGGAGCTGTTTTTT

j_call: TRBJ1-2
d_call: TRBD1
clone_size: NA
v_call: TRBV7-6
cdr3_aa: CASSLSPQGGYGYTF
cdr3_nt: TGTGCCAGCAGCTTATCTCCTCAGGGGGGCTATGGCTACACCTTC

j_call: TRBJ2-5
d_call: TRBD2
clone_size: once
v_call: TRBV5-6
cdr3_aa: CASSLLTRGGETQYF
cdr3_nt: TGTGCCAGCAGCTTGTTAACACGGGGGGGTGAGACCCAGTACTTC

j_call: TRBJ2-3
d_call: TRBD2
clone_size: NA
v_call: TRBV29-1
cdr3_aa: CSVGERGVRGDTQYF
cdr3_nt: TGCAGCGTTGGAGAGCGGGGCGTCCGAGGAGATACGCAGTATTTT

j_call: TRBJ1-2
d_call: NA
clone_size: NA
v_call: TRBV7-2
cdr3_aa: CASSSGAQTRGGYTF
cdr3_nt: TGTGCCAGCAGCTCCGGGGCCCAGACGCGGGGTGGCTACACCTTC

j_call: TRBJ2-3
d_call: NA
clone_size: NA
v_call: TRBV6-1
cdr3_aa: CASTYDRSTDTQYF
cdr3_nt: TGTGCCAGCACCTATGACAGGAGCACAGATACGCAGTATTTT

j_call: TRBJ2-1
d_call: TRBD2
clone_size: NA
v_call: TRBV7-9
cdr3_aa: CASSLALAGDNEQFF
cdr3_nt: TGTGCCAGCAGCTTAGCGCTAGCGGGGGACAATGAGCAGTTCTTC

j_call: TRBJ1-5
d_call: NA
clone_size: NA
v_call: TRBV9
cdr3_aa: CASSVDEGSNQPQHF
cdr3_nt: TGTGCCAGCAGCGTAGATGAGGGTTCCAATCAGCCCCAGCATTTT

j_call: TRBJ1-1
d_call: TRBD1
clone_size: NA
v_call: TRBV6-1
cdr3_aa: CASSGDRNTEAFF
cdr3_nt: TGTGCCAGCAGCGGGGACAGGAACACTGAAGCTTTCTTT

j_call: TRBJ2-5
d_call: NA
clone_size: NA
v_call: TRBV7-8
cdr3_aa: CASTGMNRETQYF
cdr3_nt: TGTGCCAGCACGGGGATGAACCGGGAGACCCAGTACTTC

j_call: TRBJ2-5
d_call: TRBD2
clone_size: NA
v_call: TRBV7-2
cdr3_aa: CASTLTSATQETQYF
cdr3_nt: TGTGCCAGCACCTTGACTAGCGCAACCCAAGAGACCCAGTACTTC

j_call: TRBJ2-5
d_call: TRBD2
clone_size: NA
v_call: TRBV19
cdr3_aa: CASSSSGLAGGWGETQYF
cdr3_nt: TGTGCCAGTAGTTCCTCGGGACTAGCGGGGGGGTGGGGGGAGACCCAGTACTTC

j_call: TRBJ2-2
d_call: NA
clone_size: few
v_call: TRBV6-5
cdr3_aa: CASSLETGELFF
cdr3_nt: TGTGCCAGCAGTCTGGAGACCGGGGAGCTGTTTTTT

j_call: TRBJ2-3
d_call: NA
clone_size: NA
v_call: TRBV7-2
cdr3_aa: CASSLNQGATDTQYF
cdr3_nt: TGTGCCAGCAGCTTAAACCAGGGTGCGACAGATACGCAGTATTTT

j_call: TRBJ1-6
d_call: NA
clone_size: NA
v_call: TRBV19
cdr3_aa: CASSRQGSYNSPLHF
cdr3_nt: TGTGCCAGTAGTAGGCAGGGATCCTATAATTCACCCCTCCACTTT

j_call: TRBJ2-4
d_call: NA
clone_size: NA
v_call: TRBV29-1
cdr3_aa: CSAARGSGNIQYF
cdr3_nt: TGCAGCGCCGCGCGGGGATCGGGAAACATTCAGTACTTC

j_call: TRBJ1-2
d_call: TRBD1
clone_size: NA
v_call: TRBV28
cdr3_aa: CAIPSTGNYGYTF
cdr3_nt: TGTGCCATCCCTTCGACAGGGAACTATGGCTACACCTTC

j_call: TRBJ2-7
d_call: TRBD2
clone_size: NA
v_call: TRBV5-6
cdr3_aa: CASSLPRLADPREQYF
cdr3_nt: TGTGCCAGCAGCCTCCCGAGACTAGCGGATCCCCGCGAGCAGTACTTC

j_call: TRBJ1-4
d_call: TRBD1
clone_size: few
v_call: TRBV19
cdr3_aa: CASSLGQGKLFF
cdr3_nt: TGTGCCAGTAGTTTAGGACAGGGAAAACTGTTTTTT

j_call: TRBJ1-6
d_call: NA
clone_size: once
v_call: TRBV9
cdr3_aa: CASSVRDSYSPLHF
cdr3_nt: TGTGCCAGCAGCGTACGAGACAGCTATTCACCCCTCCACTTT

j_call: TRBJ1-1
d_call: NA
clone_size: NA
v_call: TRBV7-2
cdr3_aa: CASSSQGNTEAFF
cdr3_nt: TGTGCCAGCAGCTCACAGGGGAACACTGAAGCTTTCTTT

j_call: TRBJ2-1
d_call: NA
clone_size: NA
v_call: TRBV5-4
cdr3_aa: CASGPNEQFF
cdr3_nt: TGTGCCAGCGGCCCCAATGAGCAGTTCTTC

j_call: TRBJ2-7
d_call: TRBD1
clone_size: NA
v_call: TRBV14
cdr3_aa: CASSLAGTGYEQYF
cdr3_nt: TGTGCCAGCAGCCTCGCCGGGACAGGTTACGAGCAGTACTTC